This TCR beta chain emerged from a study of PD-L1 blockade in urothelial cancer listed by TCRdb under 2017. Concerning the study at large: Every patient began therapy at some point between 2013 and 2015 and was given atezolizumab 1,200 mg intravenously every 3 weeks. About 85% of the 29 patients were males with bladder-origin urothelial cancer, and about 65% of the roughly 30 reported a prior smoking history. Patients had an ECOG performance status of 0 or 1 and had received between 0 and 3 prior chemotherapy regimens. Blood samples were analyzed at 3 weeks after treatment start (second dose) and at 6 weeks after treatment start. Blood samples gave median yields of roughly 150,000 T cells and over 80,000 unique TCRs, along with a median clonality of around 0.08. The study was an exploratory multi-omic analysis of somatic, immune and clinical correlates of response to PD-L1 blockade with atezolizumab in urothelial cancer. Pretreatment tumor samples and matched peripheral blood, collected serially before and after atezolizumab treatment, underwent TCR sequencing. Durable clinical benefit meant progression-free survival longer than 6 months, and TCR features were also tested against progression-free and overall survival. In the same patients who had TCR sequencing, pretreatment tumors also underwent whole exome sequencing and RNA sequencing. Durable clinical benefit was achieved by nine patients and was not achieved by 20 patients. Over 28 patients had pretreatment blood TCR-seq, some 24 had at least one posttreatment blood collection, and some 24 had tumor TCR-seq.

The CDR3 covers 13 residues, taking in both the cysteine and the phenylalanine. Only the CDR3 DNA is retained, 39 bases long and in frame from the first base. Sequences SQVTM (CDR1) and ANQGSEA (CDR2) are obtained from the germline V gene. V is pruned by 5 bases and J by 5 bases, leaving 6 bases of the junction without a gene match. Each PCR received spiked-in synthetic TCR analog templates so that absolute template abundance could be estimated from read counts. The immunoSEQ assay used bias-controlled V and J gene primers to amplify TCRbeta CDR3 regions from genomic DNA. Sequencing of rearranged TCRbeta segments was done at approximately 20X coverage. Processing in the source paper ran as follows. Clustering was used to correct sequencing errors, and CDR3s were annotated against IMGT so that V, D and J genes could be assigned. Downstream analyses used only productive TCRbeta rearrangements, leaving out any out-of-frame or stop-codon sequences. To compute clonality, Shannon entropy was normalized by the log of the number of unique productive sequences and then subtracted from one. Clones differing between time points or between blood and tumor were identified by Fisher's exact test with Benjamini-Hochberg correction at adjusted p below 0.01. Sourced from immuneACCESS, this table was stored by TCRdb with only in-frame sequences that have V and J called. A share of the clones is absent; for the studies checked, an unresolved V gene accounts for under half, and the remainder has no known explanation. V and J calls and clone size follow that table, whereas D and trimming were derived from the DNA. The sample yields 35,000 or so clones; 80% to 90% were counted once. Around 17% of the sample is in the top ten clones.

What the authors observed across the whole study: Because of the small sample size (n ≈ 30) and the many exploratory analyses performed, the results are intended to be regarded as hypothesis-generating. A pretreatment peripheral blood TCR clonality below the median was linked to improved progression-free and overall survival. At 3 weeks after the start of treatment, tumor-associated TCR clones in peripheral blood had expanded more in patients with durable benefit (n ≈ 20, p = 0.022).

As for this clone: Its target antigen remains unknown. It has no much larger one-base neighbor in the sample; base qualities were not kept.

The cohort included 29 patients with locally advanced or metastatic urothelial carcinoma who were treated at Memorial Sloan Kettering on a trial protocol. Peripheral blood mononuclear cells were collected from each patient pretreatment and during treatment, giving between 1 and 8 total time points per patient. The Qiagen DNeasy Blood extraction kit was used to purify genomic DNA from total PBMCs and tumor samples. Collected pretreatment and during treatment, PBMCs were isolated and stored as previously described. The TCR comes from a man aged 55 to 70 with urothelial cancer. The sample was PBMCs, taken around atezolizumab (anti-PD-L1) treatment. The V gene is TRBV29-1 and the J gene is TRBJ1-2; 9 nucleotides in the junction match TRBD1. The CDR3 region: CSVRDRDRYGYTF. The DNA is TGCAGCGTTAGGGACAGGGATAGGTATGGCTACACCTTC.